One sample yielded the 16 T cell receptor beta chains listed below, sequenced in a study of CD8 T cells in ankylosing spondylitis. MiXCR, applied by TCRdb to the 5' RACE reads, yields one record per CDR3 protein. The sample lists 290,000 or so distinct CDR3 sequences; roughly 20% were seen once. Sequencing was done on a sample of blood, either unsorted or a sorted T cell fraction (not recorded which). These TCRs come from a female donor with ankylosing spondylitis or in good health (not recorded which).

This clonotype was detected only a few times. The chain is built from TRBV6-2 or TRBV6-3 and TRBJ2-3; the D call may be TRBD1 or TRBD2 (5 bases each). V shed 6 bases and J shed 2 bases, with 18 bases lying between them. Germline V gene sequence: CDR1 MNHEY, CDR2 SVGEGT. The CDR3 is made up of 16 amino acids. The CDR3 sequence: CASSPGTSLLTDTQYF. The CDR3 DNA reads as TGTGCCAGCAGCCCCGGGACCTCCCTACTCACAGATACGCAGTATTTT.

This chain joins TRBV2 and TRBJ2-2, with a weak D call TRBD2 (6 bases). This CDR3 is 14 amino acids long. Trimming left V 7 bases short and J 0 bases short, with 9 bases between. Germline CDR1 reads SNHLY; CDR2 reads FYNNEI. The CDR3 coding sequence is TGTGCCAGCACATGGGACTCGAACACCGGGGAGCTGTTTTTT. It specifies CASTWDSNTGELFF.

This clonotype was picked up a small number of times. The rearrangement joins TRBV6-1 to TRBJ2-3, with D perhaps matching TRBD2 (5 bases). CDR1 and CDR2 from the germline V gene are MNHNS and SASEGT. The germline V and J ends were trimmed by 5 bases and 4 bases, with 13 bases remaining between them. This CDR3 is 14 amino acids long. DNA for the CDR3: TGTGCCAGCAGTCGCCAGGAGGCGGCAGATACGCAGTATTTT. This encodes CASSRQEAADTQYF.

V is TRBV6-5 and J is TRBJ1-1; D remains unclear. This CDR3 has 11 amino acids. In germline, CDR1 is MNHEY, CDR2 SVGAGI. V lost 6 bases and J 10 bases, leaving 12 bases between the germline ends. Here the CDR3 reads CASSSDLGAFF. The CDR3 DNA follows: TGTGCCAGCAGCTCCGATTTGGGAGCTTTCTTT.

The chain joins TRBV20-1 to TRBJ2-1, with D perhaps given as TRBD1 or TRBD2 (6 bases each). Germline CDR1 DFQATT, CDR2 SNEGSKA (reference sequence). Deletions cut 6 bases from V and 1 base from J, with 19 bases between. The length of the CDR3 is 16 residues. This CDR3 is CSARRPGDSSYNEQFF. The CDR3 DNA is TGCAGTGCCAGACGACCAGGGGACTCATCCTACAATGAGCAGTTCTTC.

Many counts were recorded for this clonotype. The CDR3 DNA sequence: TGCAGCGTTGAATCCCCTCCAGTATTGGCAGATACGCAGTATTTT. This translates into CSVESPPVLADTQYF. The V call is TRBV29-1, the J call TRBJ2-3; D remains ambiguous. This CDR3 comprises 15 residues. V was clipped by 2 bases and J by 4 bases, with 16 bases between them. Germline lookup yields CDR1 SQVTM and CDR2 ANQGSEA.

Points on this clonotype: A read error is possible here, since a much larger clone lies one base away. The V call is TRBV20-1, the J call TRBJ2-5; D is possibly TRBD1 (6 bases). The germline gives CDR1 DFQATT, CDR2 SNEGSKA (reference sequence). V was pared by 5 bases and J by 0 bases, with 7 bases between. The CDR3 extends over 12 amino acids. CDR3 sequence reads: CSAWTDQETQYF. The CDR3 DNA is TGCAGTGCTTGGACAGACCAAGAGACCCAGTACTTC.

The chain carries TRBV30 and TRBJ2-3; maybe TRBD2 (6 bases). The CDR3 totals 14 residues. The ends were cut back, 0 bases at V and 5 bases at J, with 12 bases in the middle. Germline-derived CDR1 and CDR2 are GTSNPN and SVGIG (reference sequence). As DNA, the CDR3 is TGTGCCTGGAGTGTAGGGAGGTCGCAAGATACGCAGTATTTT. This codes for CAWSVGRSQDTQYF. The full variable domain, completed using reference TRBV30 and TRBJ2-3, is SQTIHQWPATLVQPVGSPLSLECTVEGTSNPNLYWYRQAAGRGLQLLFYSVGIGQISSEVPQNLSASRPQDRQFILSSKKLLLSDSGFYLCAWSVGRSQDTQYFGPGTRLTVL.

The sample holds a few counts of this clonotype. The chain links TRBV19 to TRBJ2-2, with unresolved D. V was clipped by 4 bases and J by 5 bases, with 5 bases between them. CDR3 length: 12 amino acids. CDR1 and CDR2 from the germline V gene are LNHDA and SQIVND (reference sequence). The chain's CDR3 is CASSKSTGELFF. DNA of the CDR3: TGTGCCAGTAGTAAGTCTACCGGGGAGCTGTTTTTT.

Note on this clonotype: A read error may account for a junction end that differs from germline. The CDR3 is CASSPIASLLNPHF. The CDR3 DNA sequence: TGTGCCAGCAGTCCAATTGCCTCCCTCCTGAACCCCCACTTC. V usage is TRBV12-3 or TRBV12-4 and J usage is TRBJ2-5; D uncertain. The CDR3 consists of 14 residues.

In its sample, this clonotype was seen a few times. The gene calls are TRBV10-3 and TRBJ2-1; D unclear. The CDR3 spans 19 residues. Trimming left V 1 base short and J 3 bases short, with 22 bases between. Per the germline V gene, CDR1 is ENHRY and CDR2 is SYGVKD. The CDR3 protein is CAISELKGSKKAYYNEQFF. The CDR3 nucleotides read TGTGCCATCAGTGAGTTGAAGGGTTCGAAAAAGGCTTACTACAATGAGCAGTTCTTC.

This clonotype was observed a handful of times. The J gene is TRBJ1-4, the V gene TRBV9; D gene ambiguous. The V and J ends lost 0 bases and 5 bases respectively, with 11 bases between them. Germline V gene sequence: CDR1 SGDLS, CDR2 YYNGEE. This CDR3 region has 15 residues. The CDR3 region is CASSVGARENEKLFF. In nucleotides, the CDR3 is TGTGCCAGCAGCGTAGGCGCCAGAGAAAATGAAAAACTGTTTTTT.

The gene calls are TRBV10-3 and TRBJ2-3; 7 nucleotides agree with TRBD2. Per germline, CDR1 ENHRY and CDR2 SYGVKD. V dropped 10 bases and J dropped 1; count of bases not matched to a gene: 11. The CDR3 loop spans 15 amino acids. Here the CDR3 reads CATNTLAVGTDTQYF. The CDR3 DNA sequence: TGTGCCACCAACACCCTAGCGGTGGGCACAGATACGCAGTATTTT.

The chain links TRBV12-3 or TRBV12-4 to TRBJ2-1, with a possible D match to TRBD1 (5 bases). Trimming stripped 5 bases from V and 6 bases from J, with 20 bases between. CDR3 size: 16 residues. In DNA form, the CDR3 reads TGTGCCAGCAGTGCGAGAAATGTTAGGGGAATCAATGAGCAGTTCTTC. Amino acid sequence: CASSARNVRGINEQFF.

This clonotype was observed many times. This chain uses TRBV12-3 or TRBV12-4 with TRBJ2-2, with 13 bases matching TRBD2. J was trimmed by 7 bases and V by 5 bases; bases with no gene match: 10. CDR3 size: 17 residues. The CDR3 DNA follows: TGTGCCAGCAGTCTGTGGACTAGCGGGAGAAGGGTCGGGGAGCTGTTTTTT. This codes for CASSLWTSGRRVGELFF.

This sequence joins TRBV6-1 and TRBJ2-2; the D gene could be TRBD1 or TRBD2 (5 bases each). Deletions cut 3 bases from V and 0 bases from J, with 11 bases between. The CDR3 is 16 residues long. Germline-derived CDR1 and CDR2 are MNHNS and SASEGT. The CDR3 is CASSDPGPANTGELFF. CDR3 nucleotides: TGTGCCAGCAGTGACCCGGGACCTGCGAACACCGGGGAGCTGTTTTTT.